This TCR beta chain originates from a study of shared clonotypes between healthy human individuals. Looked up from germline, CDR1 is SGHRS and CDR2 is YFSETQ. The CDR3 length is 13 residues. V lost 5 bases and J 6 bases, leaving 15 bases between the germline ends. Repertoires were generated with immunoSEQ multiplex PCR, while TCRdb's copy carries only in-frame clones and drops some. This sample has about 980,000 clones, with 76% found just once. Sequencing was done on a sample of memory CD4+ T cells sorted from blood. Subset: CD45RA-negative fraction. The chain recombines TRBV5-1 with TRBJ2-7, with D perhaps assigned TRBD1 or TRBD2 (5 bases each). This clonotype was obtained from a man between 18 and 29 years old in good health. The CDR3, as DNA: TGCGCCAGCAGTCCGGGACCCCCCTTCGAGCAGTACTTC. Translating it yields CASSPGPPFEQYF.